This TCR beta chain appears in the sequencing data of a study of T cell responses to AZD1222 COVID-19 vaccine. Sequencing was performed with immunoSEQ multiplex PCR; in TCRdb, only in-frame clones are kept and a portion is missing. The data show 70,000 or so clones, about 88% seen once. Study-level results: Repertoire sampling occurred only after the peak T cell response. Among the donors, most were white British and more were female, and clonal diversity was possibly underestimated. Seropositive status at baseline applied to only five or six AZD1222 recipients.

The CDR3 runs to 14 residues. Germline V gene data show CDR1 as SGHDN and CDR2 as FVKESK. With 4 bases removed from V and 1 base from J, the gap between germline ends came to 8 bases. Notes on this clone: Antigen: not known.

Specimen: peripheral blood, collected on day 0 of AZD1222 vaccination. The rearrangement links TRBV14 to TRBJ1-3; D is unclear. The TCR sequence derives from an adult in good health. This CDR3 is CASSLLGSGNTIYF. The CDR3 bases are TGTGCCAGCAGCCTCTTGGGGTCTGGAAACACCATATATTTT.